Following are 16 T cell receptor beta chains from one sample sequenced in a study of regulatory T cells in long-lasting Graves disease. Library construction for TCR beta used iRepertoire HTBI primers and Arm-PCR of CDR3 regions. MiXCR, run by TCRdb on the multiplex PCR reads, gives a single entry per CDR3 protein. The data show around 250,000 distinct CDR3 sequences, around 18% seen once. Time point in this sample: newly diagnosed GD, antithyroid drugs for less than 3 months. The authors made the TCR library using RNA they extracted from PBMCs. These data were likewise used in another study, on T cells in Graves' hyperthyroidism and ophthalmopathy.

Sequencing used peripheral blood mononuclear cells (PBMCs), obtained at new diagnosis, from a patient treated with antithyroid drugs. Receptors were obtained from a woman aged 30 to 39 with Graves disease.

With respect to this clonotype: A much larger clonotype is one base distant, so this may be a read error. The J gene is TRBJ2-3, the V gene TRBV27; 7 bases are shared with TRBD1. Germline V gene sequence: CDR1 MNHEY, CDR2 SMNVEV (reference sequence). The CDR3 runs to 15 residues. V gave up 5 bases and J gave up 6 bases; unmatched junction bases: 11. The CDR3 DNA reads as TGTGCCAGCAGTGATCGGGACAGCAGGGACGATACGCAGTATTTT. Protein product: CASSDRDSRDDTQYF.

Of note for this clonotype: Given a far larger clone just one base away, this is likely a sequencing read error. CDR3 loop: CASSETSGEGETQYF. The CDR3, as DNA: TGTGCCAGCAGCGAGACTAGCGGGGAAGGAGAGACCCAGTACTTC. The V call is TRBV7-9, the J call TRBJ2-5, with 11 nucleotides matching TRBD2. The CDR3 totals 15 residues. V shed 5 bases and J 4 bases; nucleotides not matched to a gene: 6. Germline CDR1 and CDR2: SEHNR and FQNEAQ (reference sequence).

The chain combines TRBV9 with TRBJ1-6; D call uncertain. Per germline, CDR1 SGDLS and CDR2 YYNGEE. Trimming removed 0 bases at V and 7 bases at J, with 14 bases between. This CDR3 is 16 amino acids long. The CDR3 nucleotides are TGTGCCAGCAGCGTAGACGGCGGCAGGAAAAATTCACCCCTCCACTTT. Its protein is CASSVDGGRKNSPLHF.

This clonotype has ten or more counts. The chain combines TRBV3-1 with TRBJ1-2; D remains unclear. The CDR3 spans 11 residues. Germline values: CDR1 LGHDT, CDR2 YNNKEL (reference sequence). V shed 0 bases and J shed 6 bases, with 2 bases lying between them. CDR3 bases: TGTGCCAGCAGCCAAGAAAATGGCTACACCTTC. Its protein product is CASSQENGYTF.

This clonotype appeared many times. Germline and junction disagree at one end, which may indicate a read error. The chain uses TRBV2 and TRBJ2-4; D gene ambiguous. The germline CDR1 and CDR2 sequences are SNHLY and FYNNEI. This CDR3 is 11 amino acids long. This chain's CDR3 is CASSEAATLDF. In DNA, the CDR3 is TGTGCCAGCAGTGAAGCAGCAACCCTAGACTTC.

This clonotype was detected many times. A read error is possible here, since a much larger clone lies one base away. The CDR3 nucleotides are TGTGCCAGCAGCGATACAGGGTTCAATCAGCCCCAGCATTTT. This sequence encodes CASSDTGFNQPQHF. The V call is TRBV9, the J call TRBJ1-5, with D perhaps TRBD1 (6 bases). There are 14 residues in the CDR3. V was clipped by 3 bases and J by 3 bases, with 10 bases between them. Germline assignment: CDR1 SGDLS and CDR2 YYNGEE.

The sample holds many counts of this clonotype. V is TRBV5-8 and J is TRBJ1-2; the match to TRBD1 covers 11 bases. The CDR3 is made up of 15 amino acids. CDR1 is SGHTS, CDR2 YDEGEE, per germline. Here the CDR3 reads CASPRTGGAYYGYTF. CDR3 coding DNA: TGTGCTTCGCCCCGGACAGGGGGCGCATATTATGGCTACACCTTC.

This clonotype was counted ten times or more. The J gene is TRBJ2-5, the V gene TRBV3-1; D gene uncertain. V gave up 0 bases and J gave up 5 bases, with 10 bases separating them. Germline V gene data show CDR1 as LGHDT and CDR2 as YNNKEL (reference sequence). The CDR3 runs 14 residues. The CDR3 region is CASSQDPDRETQYF. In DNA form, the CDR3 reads TGTGCCAGCAGCCAAGATCCTGACCGGGAGACCCAGTACTTC.

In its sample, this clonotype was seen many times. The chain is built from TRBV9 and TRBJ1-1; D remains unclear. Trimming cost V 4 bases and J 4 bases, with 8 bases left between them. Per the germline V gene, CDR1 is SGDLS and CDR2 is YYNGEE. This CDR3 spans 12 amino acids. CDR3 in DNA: TGTGCCAGCAGCCCTAAGGGCACTGAAGCTTTCTTT. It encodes CASSPKGTEAFF.

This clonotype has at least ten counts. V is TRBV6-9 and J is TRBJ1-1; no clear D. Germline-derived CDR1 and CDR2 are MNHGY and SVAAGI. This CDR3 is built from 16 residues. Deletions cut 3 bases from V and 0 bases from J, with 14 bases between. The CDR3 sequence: CASSYRWAGMNTEAFF. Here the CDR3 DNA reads TGTGCCAGCAGTTACAGGTGGGCGGGAATGAACACTGAAGCTTTCTTT.

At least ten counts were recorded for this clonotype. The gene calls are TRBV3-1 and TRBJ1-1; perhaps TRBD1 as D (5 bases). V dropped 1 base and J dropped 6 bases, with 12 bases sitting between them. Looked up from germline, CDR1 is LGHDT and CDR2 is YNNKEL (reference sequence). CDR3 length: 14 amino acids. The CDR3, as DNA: TGTGCCAGCAGCCAAGGGGGGGGGAGCGCTGAAGCTTTCTTT. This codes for CASSQGGGSAEAFF.

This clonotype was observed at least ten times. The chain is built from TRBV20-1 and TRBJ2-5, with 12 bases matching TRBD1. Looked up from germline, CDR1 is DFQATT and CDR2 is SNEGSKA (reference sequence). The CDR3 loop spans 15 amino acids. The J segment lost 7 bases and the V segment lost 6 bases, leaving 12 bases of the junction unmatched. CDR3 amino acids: CSAPTGGQGAGTQYF. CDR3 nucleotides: TGCAGTGCCCCTACCGGGGGACAGGGGGCTGGGACCCAGTACTTC.

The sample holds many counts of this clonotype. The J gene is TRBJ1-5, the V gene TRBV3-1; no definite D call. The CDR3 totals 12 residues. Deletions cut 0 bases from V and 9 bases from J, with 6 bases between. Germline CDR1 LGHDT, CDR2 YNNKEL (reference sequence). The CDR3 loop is CASSQDIGPQHF. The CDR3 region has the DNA TGTGCCAGCAGCCAAGATATAGGGCCCCAGCATTTT.

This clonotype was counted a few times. The CDR3 reads CAISAGTGAFSYGYGYTF. CDR3 nucleotides: TGTGCCATCAGTGCGGGTACAGGGGCCTTTAGCTACGGCTATGGCTACACCTTC. The V call is TRBV10-3, the J call TRBJ1-2; 7 nucleotides align to TRBD1. The V and J ends lost 4 bases and 4 bases, in that order; junction bases with no gene match: 18. Germline CDR1 reads ENHRY; CDR2 reads SYGVKD. The CDR3 runs to 18 residues.

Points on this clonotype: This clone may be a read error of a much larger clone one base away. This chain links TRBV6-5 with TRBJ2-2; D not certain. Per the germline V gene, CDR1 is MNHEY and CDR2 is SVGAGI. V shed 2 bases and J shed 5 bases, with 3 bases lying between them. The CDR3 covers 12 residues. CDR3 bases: TGTGCCAGCAGTTACGGGACCGGGGAGCTGTTTTTT. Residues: CASSYGTGELFF.

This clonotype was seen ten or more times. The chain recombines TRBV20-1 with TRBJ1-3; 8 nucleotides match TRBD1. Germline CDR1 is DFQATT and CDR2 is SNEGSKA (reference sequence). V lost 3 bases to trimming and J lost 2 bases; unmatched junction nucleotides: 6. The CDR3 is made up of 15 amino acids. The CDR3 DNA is TGCAGTGCTAGCACAGGGGGGAGTCCTGGAAACACCATATATTTT. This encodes CSASTGGSPGNTIYF.